What follows describes a single T cell receptor (beta chain). This record comes from a study of blood T cell repertoires in COVID-19. The V and J ends lost 1 base and 6 bases respectively, with 26 bases between them. This CDR3 is built from 19 residues. The germline V gene has CDR1 SGHRS and CDR2 YFSETQ. Per the authors' pipeline: Amplification from reference gene primers served as the basis for estimated nucleated cell counts. The repertoire was sequenced with immunoSEQ multiplex PCR; TCRdb's copy has only in-frame clones and lacks some. That table gives V, J and clone size, and the DNA gave D and trimming. In the table there are tens of thousands of clones, roughly 79% of which are singletons.

Sequenced: peripheral blood. The source is a man at least 80 years old with COVID-19, enrolled during active disease. The J gene is TRBJ2-1, the V gene TRBV5-1; TRBD1 is a possible D gene (6 bases). CDR3 sequence (DNA): TGCGCCAGCAGCTTGAATAAGGGGGTAAGGTTTAGGGGAAGCAATGAGCAGTTCTTC. Translation: CASSLNKGVRFRGSNEQFF. The entire variable domain, with the rest obtained from reference TRBV5-1 and TRBJ2-1, is as follows: KAGVTQTPRYLIKTRGQQVTLSCSPISGHRSVSWYQQTPGQGLQFLFEYFSETQRNKGNFPGRFSGRQFSNSRSEMNVSTLELGDSALYLCASSLNKGVRFRGSNEQFFGPGTRLTVL.